This entry lists 13 T cell receptor beta chains sequenced from one sample in a study of siplizumab effects on memory and regulatory T cells. Sequencing used immunoSEQ multiplex PCR; TCRdb keeps in-frame clones, though not all of them. The profile covers tens of thousands of clones, with roughly nine tenths appearing a single time and roughly 0.3% taken by the ten largest. What was sequenced was naive CD8+ T cells sorted from blood. The source is a human donor in good health.

The J gene is TRBJ2-5, the V gene TRBV7-6, with D unresolved. Trimming cost V 8 bases and J 7 bases, with 20 bases left between them. In germline, CDR1 is SGHVS, CDR2 FNYEAQ. This CDR3 has 14 residues. The CDR3 bases are TGTGCCAGCGGCCCTAATGACTGGGCAGGGACCCAGTACTTC. Its translation is CASGPNDWAGTQYF.

This clone occurred once. This chain links TRBV13 with TRBJ2-1; D uncertain. V lost 2 bases and J 4 bases, leaving 9 bases between the germline ends. This CDR3 has 14 residues. CDR1 is PRHDT and CDR2 is FYEKMQ in the germline V gene (reference sequence). The DNA of the CDR3 is TGTGCCAGCAGCTTACTTGGCAGGTACAATGAGCAGTTCTTC. This gives the protein CASSLLGRYNEQFF. The variable domain in full, completed from reference TRBV13 and TRBJ2-1, reads AAGVIQSPRHLIKEKRETATLKCYPIPRHDTVYWYQQGPGQDPQFLISFYEKMQSDKGSIPDRFSAQQFSDYHSELNMSSLELGDSALYFCASSLLGRYNEQFFGPGTRLTVL.

The chain links TRBV29-1 to TRBJ1-4; D gene ambiguous. The V and J ends lost 6 bases and 7 bases respectively, with 15 bases between them. The V gene's germline CDR1 is SQVTM and CDR2 ANQGSEA. The CDR3 sequence is 13 residues long. The CDR3 coding sequence is TGCAGCGTAGCACAGCGAGGAAGTGAAAAACTGTTTTTT. Protein product: CSVAQRGSEKLFF. Full variable domain (remainder filled in from reference TRBV29-1 and TRBJ1-4): SAVISQKPSRDICQRGTSLTIQCQVDSQVTMMFWYRQQPGQSLTLIATANQGSEATYESGFVIDKFPISRPNLTFSTLTVSNMSPEDSSIYLCSVAQRGSEKLFFGSGTQLSVL.

This clone was seen just once. V and J are TRBV7-2 and TRBJ2-7; D gene unclear. This CDR3 region has 12 residues. Germline values: CDR1 SGHTA, CDR2 FQGNSA. V lost 2 bases and J 5 bases, leaving 7 bases between the germline ends. The chain's CDR3 is CASSLSLDEQYF. CDR3 DNA: TGTGCCAGCAGCTTATCGTTGGACGAGCAGTACTTC.

The V call is TRBV19, the J call TRBJ1-5; D gene uncertain. The CDR3 extends over 15 amino acids. The V end was cut by 5 bases, the J end by 0 bases, with 11 bases between. Germline assignment: CDR1 LNHDA and CDR2 SQIVND (reference sequence). CDR3 nucleotides: TGTGCCAGTAGTCCCACTAGGTATAGCAATCAGCCCCAGCATTTT. It is translated as CASSPTRYSNQPQHF.

The rearrangement joins TRBV4-1 to TRBJ1-3; 8 bases match TRBD1. Germline V gene lookup returns CDR1 MGHRA and CDR2 YSYEKL. With V trimmed by 1 base and J by 0 bases, 5 bases remained unmatched. The CDR3 covers 17 residues. Here the CDR3 DNA reads TGCGCCAGCAGCCAAGCCGGACAGGGAGACTCTGGAAACACCATATATTTT. It encodes CASSQAGQGDSGNTIYF.

This chain uses TRBV11-2 with TRBJ1-4; no clear D. Trimming removed 6 bases from V and 1 base from J, with 12 bases in between. Germline CDR1 is SGHAT and CDR2 is FQNNGV. CDR3 size: 15 residues. The CDR3 bases are TGTGCCAGCAGTTCTCCGATCGGAACTAATGAAAAACTGTTTTTT. This codes for CASSSPIGTNEKLFF.

The rearrangement links TRBV4-1 to TRBJ1-2, with TRBD1 matching over 9 bases. Germline CDR1 reads MGHRA; CDR2 reads YSYEKL. J was trimmed by 9 bases and V by 5 bases; bases with no gene match: 10. The CDR3 extends over 14 amino acids. The CDR3 DNA is TGCGCCAGCAGCTCTCGAACAGGGGGCGCCAGCTACACCTTC. Its translation: CASSSRTGGASYTF.

The chain uses TRBV11-3 and TRBJ2-2, with 10 bases lining up with TRBD2. Germline values: CDR1 SGHNT, CDR2 YENEEA. Trimming at V came to 3 bases and at J to 3 bases, leaving 7 bases not matched to a gene. This CDR3 has 17 amino acids. CDR3 protein: CASSLELSGGYTGELFF. In nucleotides, the CDR3 is TGTGCCAGCAGCTTGGAACTTAGCGGGGGGTACACCGGGGAGCTGTTTTTT.

The rearrangement joins TRBV4-1 to TRBJ2-7; 7 bases are shared with TRBD2. The germline V gene has CDR1 MGHRA and CDR2 YSYEKL. Trimming took 1 base from V and 2 from J; bases not matched to a gene: 5. The CDR3 runs to 15 residues. CDR3 DNA: TGCGCCAGCAGCCAAGTACTAGCGTCTACCTACGAGCAGTACTTC. This gives the protein CASSQVLASTYEQYF.

This clone was recorded a few times. The chain links TRBV7-8 to TRBJ1-1; D perhaps matches TRBD1 (5 bases). CDR1 is SGHVS and CDR2 is FQNEAQ in the germline V gene. Deletions cut 1 base from V and 2 bases from J, with 8 bases between. The CDR3 consists of 14 residues. CDR3 DNA: TGTGCCAGCAGCTTAGAGGGGAGCAACACTGAAGCTTTCTTT. It translates to CASSLEGSNTEAFF.

CDR3 amino acids: CASSLALQSTDTQYF. CDR3 in DNA: TGTGCCAGCAGCTTGGCCCTGCAGAGCACAGATACGCAGTATTTT. The chain carries TRBV5-5 and TRBJ2-3; D gene unclear. Germline V gene data show CDR1 as SGHKS and CDR2 as YYEKEE (reference sequence). V was cut by 0 bases and J by 0 bases, with 8 bases left in between. This CDR3 is built from 15 residues.

The chain is built from TRBV7-9 and TRBJ2-6, with 9 bases identical to TRBD2. Germline V lookup: CDR1 SEHNR, CDR2 FQNEAQ (reference sequence). The CDR3 spans 17 residues. Trimming cost V 4 bases and J 5 bases; bases outside gene matches: 9. Here the CDR3 DNA reads TGTGCCAGCAGCTATAGCGGGAGAGGGTCACGGGCCAACGTCCTGACTTTC. Translating gives CASSYSGRGSRANVLTF.